This T cell receptor (beta chain) was identified during a study of blood T cell repertoires in COVID-19 (dated by TCRdb to the early 2020s). Some background on the complete study: The collaborator samples originated in the United States, Italy and Spain and spanned the acute and convalescent phases of COVID-19. The sample metadata nearly always contained a de-identified subject ID, COVID-19 status, age in years and sex. A freely available public database, intended as a resource for researchers studying the immune response to SARS-CoV-2, is where the repertoires were released. Samples were obtained from the ongoing ImmuneRACE study (first 160 participants) and from over 1,000 subjects provided by 6 global collaborators. Where available, HLA class I and class II types were taken from metadata supplied by the sample provider and were not determined by assay-based typing. The prospective study material was composed of cDNA or gDNA derived from T cells, B-cell-depleted T cells, or PBMCs. The dataset comprised deeply sampled blood TCRbeta repertoires from subjects exposed to, actively infected with, or recovered from COVID-19. General conclusions and limits of the study: The quantity of clinical and demographic metadata differed by source and by participant and was supplied without curation.

Concerning this clone: Its recognized antigen is unknown. No qualities accompany the bases; no much larger clone lies one base away.

The immunoSEQ Assay, a bias-controlled multiplex PCR, was used to amplify TCRbeta CDR3 regions from genomic DNA. The study's own analysis went as follows. The number of nucleated cells in each sample was estimated from the amplification of reference gene primers within the assay. To quantify the absolute abundance of each unique TCRbeta CDR3 rearrangement, sequence reads were collapsed and filtered. For each sample, productive Simpson clonality was calculated by taking the square root of Simpson's diversity index across productive rearrangements. TCRdb stores this immuneACCESS table with in-frame sequences only. Part of the clones is absent; in the studies checked, under half of the shortfall reflects unresolved V genes, and no reason is known for the rest. That table supplies the V and J calls and clone size; D and trimming were determined from the DNA. This sample comprises 300,000 to 350,000 clones, approximately 85% of them detected only once. The ten largest clones take up less than 2.5% of the sample.

According to the germline V gene (reference sequence), CDR1 reads SGHNT and CDR2 reads YYREEE. Inclusive of the bounding cysteine and phenylalanine, the CDR3 is 15 residues long. Just CDR3 DNA is preserved here, 45 bases in frame from base 1. V and J are truncated by 0 bases and 2 bases respectively, leaving an intervening sequence of 10 bases. Enrolling through a virtual design, the prospective study's participants ranged in age from about 18 to 89 years and lived across around 25 United States geographic areas. To assign participants to cohorts, the prospective study relied on clinical history that participants themselves reported in a screening survey and a study questionnaire. For ImmuneRACE Cohort 3, a participant was defined as recovered based on two consecutive negative NP/OP PCR tests, clearance by a healthcare professional, or resolution of symptoms. Each participant in the prospective study had whole blood, serum and a nasopharyngeal or oropharyngeal swab collected by mobile phlebotomists. Participants in the prospective study had the option to provide additional blood draws and questionnaires over a 2-month period. Before DNA extraction, blood samples from the prospective study were shipped at room temperature or frozen.

Sequencing used PBMCs or T cells enriched from blood (not recorded which). The chain uses TRBV5-4 and TRBJ2-3; the D gene is perhaps TRBD2, from 6 matching bases. The clonotype was recovered from a young man who had recovered from COVID-19. The bases read TGTGCCAGCAGCTTGGAGACTAGTTCCACAGATACGCAGTATTTT. Its protein is CASSLETSSTDTQYF.